One sample yielded the 20 T cell receptor beta chains listed below, sequenced in a study of T-cell memory formation after mild COVID-19. MiXCR, run by TCRdb on the 5' RACE reads, gives a single entry per CDR3 protein. In the table there are roughly 610,000 distinct CDR3 sequences, roughly 17% of which are singletons. Specimen: PBMCs or a T cell subset sorted from them (not recorded which). These receptors all come from an adult woman who had mild COVID-19 (a few samples of this study predate the infection). Cell type and time point are not known.

A few counts support this clonotype. The rearrangement joins TRBV20-1 to TRBJ2-3; tentatively, D is TRBD2 (6 bases). The germline CDR1 and CDR2 sequences are DFQATT and SNEGSKA (reference sequence). This CDR3 has 13 residues. Trimming stripped 1 base from V and 5 bases from J, with 10 bases between. The CDR3 DNA sequence: TGCAGTGCTAGAGTGTCGGGGGTAGATACGCAGTATTTT. Translation: CSARVSGVDTQYF.

This rearrangement joins TRBV20-1 to TRBJ2-1; D ambiguous. Germline CDR1 DFQATT, CDR2 SNEGSKA (reference sequence). V was trimmed by 6 bases and J by 3 bases, leaving 6 bases between them. This CDR3 is built from 11 residues. This CDR3 reads CSAQDYNEQFF. In nucleotides, the CDR3 is TGCAGTGCCCAAGACTACAATGAGCAGTTCTTC.

The rearrangement uses TRBV20-1 and TRBJ1-2; D is ambiguous. Trimming cost V 3 bases and J 8 bases, with 10 bases left between them. This CDR3 has 11 amino acids. Germline assignment: CDR1 DFQATT and CDR2 SNEGSKA (reference sequence). DNA for the CDR3: TGCAGTGCTAGTCGGAGCACGGGCTACACCTTC. Residues: CSASRSTGYTF.

Ten or more counts support this clonotype. The chain employs TRBV7-2 and TRBJ2-7; tentative D call: TRBD1 (6 bases). The length of the CDR3 is 14 residues. The germline V gene has CDR1 SGHTA and CDR2 FQGNSA. Trimming left V 2 bases short and J 0 bases short, with 8 bases between. The chain's CDR3 is CASSLSRGSYEQYF. In DNA, the CDR3 is TGTGCCAGCAGCTTAAGCAGGGGCTCCTACGAGCAGTACTTC.

This clonotype was seen a few times. The chain couples TRBV5-4 to TRBJ2-7; D uncertain. Germline V gives CDR1 SGHNT, CDR2 YYREEE (reference sequence). The V end was cut by 0 bases, the J end by 3 bases, with 10 bases between. The CDR3 runs 14 residues. CDR3 sequence: CASSLGGSFYEQYF. CDR3 coding DNA: TGTGCCAGCAGCTTGGGCGGCAGTTTCTACGAGCAGTACTTC. Drawing the rest from reference TRBV5-4 and TRBJ2-7, the complete variable domain is ETGVTQSPTHLIKTRGQQVTLRCSSQSGHNTVSWYQQALGQGPQFIFQYYREEENGRGNFPPRFSGLQFPNYSSELNVNALELDDSALYLCASSLGGSFYEQYFGPGTRLTVT.

The rearrangement uses TRBV9 and TRBJ1-3; 8 nucleotides line up with TRBD1. J was trimmed by 3 bases and V by 3 bases; bases with no gene match: 5. The CDR3 length is 15 residues. The germline gives CDR1 SGDLS, CDR2 YYNGEE. CDR3 sequence (DNA): TGTGCCAGCAGCGAAGGGACAGGCGGTGGAAACACCATATATTTT. This codes for CASSEGTGGGNTIYF. The full variable domain, in which reference TRBV9 and TRBJ1-3 provide the parts outside the CDR3, is DSGVTQTPKHLITATGQRVTLRCSPRSGDLSVYWYQQSLDQGLQFLIQYYNGEERAKGNILERFSAQQFPDLHSELNLSSLELGDSALYFCASSEGTGGGNTIYFGEGSWLTVV.

The gene calls are TRBV27 and TRBJ2-2, with 9 positions matching TRBD1. The V and J ends lost 2 bases and 4 bases, in that order; junction bases with no gene match: 11. The CDR3 length is 18 residues. Per germline, CDR1 MNHEY and CDR2 SMNVEV (reference sequence). The CDR3 here is CASSLLRTGQGSTGELFF. DNA for the CDR3: TGTGCCAGCAGTTTACTGCGTACGGGACAGGGATCCACCGGGGAGCTGTTTTTT.

This clonotype turned up a few times. The chain couples TRBV4-3 to TRBJ2-1, with 8 bases fitting TRBD2. The CDR3 spans 17 residues. J was trimmed by 2 bases and V by 1 base; bases with no gene match: 7. Germline-derived CDR1 and CDR2 are LGHNA and YSLEER. The CDR3 nucleotides read TGCGCCAGCAGCCAAGGGTTTTTAGCGGGACCCTACAATGAGCAGTTCTTC. Its translation: CASSQGFLAGPYNEQFF.

This clonotype was detected a few times. The rearrangement links TRBV12-3 or TRBV12-4 to TRBJ2-1, with 12 bases aligning to TRBD2. This CDR3 is 15 amino acids long. The J segment lost 10 bases and the V segment lost 6 bases, leaving 10 bases of the junction unmatched. For the CDR3, the DNA is TGTGCCAGCAGAACCGGGACTAGCGGGTTGAACGAGCAGTTCTTC. It specifies CASRTGTSGLNEQFF.

V is TRBV20-1 and J is TRBJ2-1, with 10 positions matching TRBD2. The CDR3 is made up of 18 amino acids. CDR1 is DFQATT and CDR2 is SNEGSKA in the germline V gene (reference sequence). V shed 0 bases, J shed 0 bases, and the junction held 8 bases outside the gene matches. The CDR3 sequence is CSARDPTSGTSSYNEQFF. The CDR3 DNA reads as TGCAGTGCTAGAGATCCAACTAGCGGGACAAGCTCCTACAATGAGCAGTTCTTC.

The chain links TRBV12-3 or TRBV12-4 to TRBJ2-1; either TRBD1 or TRBD2 may supply D (5 bases each). CDR3 length equals 13 residues. The ends were cut back, 6 bases at V and 6 bases at J, with 12 bases in the middle. The CDR3: CASRPGRRNEQFF. For the CDR3, the DNA is TGTGCCAGCAGACCGGGACGTCGCAATGAGCAGTTCTTC.

This clonotype was counted a few times. The gene calls are TRBV7-3 and TRBJ2-1; TRBD2 matches 9 bases. This CDR3 contains 16 residues. Germline V lookup: CDR1 SGHTA, CDR2 FQGTGA. J was trimmed by 2 bases and V by 4 bases; bases with no gene match: 6. CDR3: CASSSWASGAYNEQFF. CDR3 DNA sequence: TGTGCCAGCAGCTCCTGGGCTAGCGGGGCCTACAATGAGCAGTTCTTC.

This sequence joins TRBV15 and TRBJ2-5; D is undetermined. Germline CDR1 and CDR2: LNHNV and YYDKDF (reference sequence). There are 15 residues in the CDR3. Trimming removed 3 bases at V and 5 bases at J, with 16 bases between. DNA for the CDR3: TGTGCCACCAGCAGGGAGAACAGACCCCACGAGACCCAGTACTTC. Translated, it gives CATSRENRPHETQYF.

This clonotype has only a few counts. The chain uses TRBV6-5 and TRBJ2-7; the D is unclear. Trimming cost V 0 bases and J 9 bases, with 6 bases left between them. This CDR3 has 11 amino acids. CDR1 and CDR2 from the germline V gene are MNHEY and SVGAGI. This CDR3 is CASSYSNRQYF. Here the CDR3 DNA reads TGTGCCAGCAGTTACTCAAACAGGCAGTACTTC.

The V gene is TRBV11-2, the J gene TRBJ2-1, with 13 bases identical to TRBD2. CDR3 size: 16 residues. J gave up 3 bases and V 3 bases, and 2 bases lay outside the gene matches. Germline CDR1 SGHAT, CDR2 FQNNGV. The CDR3 protein is CASSFTSGGDYNEQFF. The DNA for the CDR3 is TGTGCCAGCAGCTTTACTAGCGGGGGGGACTACAATGAGCAGTTCTTC.

This clonotype was seen a handful of times. The genes are TRBV6-2 or TRBV6-3 and TRBJ2-1; 9 nucleotides align to TRBD2. This CDR3 region has 15 residues. Trimming at V came to 4 bases and at J to 2 bases, leaving 3 bases not matched to a gene. CDR1 is MNHEY, CDR2 SVGEGT, per germline. DNA of the CDR3: TGTGCCAGCAGTTCGGGCGGGAGGGCCTACAATGAGCAGTTCTTC. Its translation: CASSSGGRAYNEQFF.

The chain links TRBV5-1 to TRBJ1-6, with TRBD1 identical over 10 bases. Germline values: CDR1 SGHRS, CDR2 YFSETQ. This CDR3 has 16 residues. V shed 4 bases, J shed 0 bases, and the junction held 1 base outside the gene matches. The CDR3 sequence: CASSRQGASYNSPLHF. Written as DNA, the CDR3 is TGCGCCAGCAGCCGACAGGGGGCCTCCTATAATTCACCCCTCCACTTT.

The rearrangement links TRBV30 to TRBJ1-4, with D uncertain. CDR3 length equals 14 residues. V lost 0 bases and J 5 bases, leaving 10 bases between the germline ends. Germline values: CDR1 GTSNPN, CDR2 SVGIG (reference sequence). CDR3 protein: CAWSVRRLNEKLFF. The CDR3, as DNA: TGTGCCTGGAGTGTACGACGGTTGAATGAAAAACTGTTTTTT. Variable domain in full (rest from reference TRBV30 and TRBJ1-4): SQTIHQWPATLVQPVGSPLSLECTVEGTSNPNLYWYRQAAGRGLQLLFYSVGIGQISSEVPQNLSASRPQDRQFILSSKKLLLSDSGFYLCAWSVRRLNEKLFFGSGTQLSVL.

This sequence joins TRBV5-6 and TRBJ1-2, with D maybe TRBD1 (6 bases). CDR1 is SGHDT and CDR2 is YYEEEE in the germline V gene. This CDR3 comprises 15 residues. Trimming removed 5 bases at V and 0 bases at J, with 14 bases between. The CDR3 region has the DNA TGTGCCAGCAGGCCTTGGGGGCTGGCTAACTATGGCTACACCTTC. Translation gives CASRPWGLANYGYTF.

This chain joins TRBV19 and TRBJ2-2; TRBD2 agrees at 7 bases. Germline V gene sequence: CDR1 LNHDA, CDR2 SQIVND (reference sequence). With 2 bases clipped from V and 2 bases from J, the junction kept 2 bases outside the gene matches. This CDR3 has 15 amino acids. CDR3 coding DNA: TGTGCCAGTAGTATAAGCGGGGTCAACACCGGGGAGCTGTTTTTT. Its protein product is CASSISGVNTGELFF.